This T cell receptor beta chain was found in a study of T cell responses to AZD1222 COVID-19 vaccine. The assay was immunoSEQ multiplex PCR, and TCRdb's table has in-frame clones only and misses some. This table holds some 110,000 clones, about 88% found once. Trimming took off 4 bases at V and 6 bases at J, with 10 bases between the two ends. This CDR3 is 12 amino acids long. Germline V gene sequence: CDR1 MNHEY, CDR2 SMNVEV (reference sequence). Of note for this clone: The target antigen is unknown.

Study-wide results and limits: Spike-specific TCR breadth and depth went up after people got two AZD1222 doses. Most donors were white British, females outnumbered males, and clonal diversity was possibly underestimated. Baseline seropositivity characterized only six AZD1222 recipients.

The chain is built from TRBV27 and TRBJ2-7; D might be TRBD1 (6 bases). The receptor was isolated from an adult who received the AZD1222 COVID-19 vaccine. The starting material was peripheral blood, obtained 28 days after the second AZD1222 dose. The CDR3 region has the DNA TGTGCCAGCAGTTATCTCAGGGGCGAGCAGTACTTC. It encodes CASSYLRGEQYF.